Sequencing of this TCR beta chain was carried out in a study of CD8 T cells in Susac syndrome. The germline CDR1 and CDR2 sequences are MNHNY and SVGAGI (reference sequence). Trimming took 9 bases from V and 2 from J, leaving 10 bases between them. The CDR3 spans 12 residues. The RNA input was roughly 0.5 to 1 ug, and it was reverse transcribed with random hexamers. TCRdb re-analysed the immunoSEQ multiplex PCR reads in MiXCR, keeping a single row per CDR3 protein. The sample has under 200,000 distinct CDR3 sequences; roughly nine tenths are singletons. The chain carries TRBV6-6 and TRBJ2-5; D possibly corresponds to TRBD2 (5 bases). The specimen was CD4+ T cells from PBMCs. The sequence derives from a human donor with Susac syndrome. In nucleotides, the CDR3 is TGTGCCAGTGGACTGGGGCAAGAGACCCAGTACTTC. Its protein product is CASGLGQETQYF.